This is a list of T cell receptor beta chains from one sample in a study of cytomegalovirus exposure and HLA in healthy donors. Produced via immunoSEQ multiplex PCR; TCRdb's table is partial and in-frame only. This sample has roughly 130,000 clones, with approximately 85% found just once. Sequencing input: PBMCs. Receptor source: a boy between 10 and 17 years old in good health and CMV-seronegative. Both conserved end residues are part of each CDR3. D genes are given only for firm matches. Clone size is stated in some rows and not others, as once, few, many or a class when expanded.

j_call d_call v_call cdr3_length clone_size cdr3_aa cdr3_nt
TRBJ2-1 NA TRBV6-5 13 NA CASRAPGVYEQFF TGTGCCAGCAGAGCACCGGGAGTCTATGAGCAGTTCTTC
TRBJ2-3 NA TRBV7-8 14 NA CASSFLARADTQYF TGTGCCAGCAGCTTCCTAGCGAGAGCAGATACGCAGTATTTT
TRBJ2-3 NA TRBV14 14 NA CASSRTLRTDTQYF TGTGCCAGCAGCCGGACTCTTCGCACAGATACGCAGTATTTT
TRBJ1-1 TRBD1 TRBV7-9 15 NA CSSSFVRQGAFEAFF TGTTCCAGCAGCTTCGTCCGACAGGGGGCCTTTGAAGCTTTCTTT
TRBJ1-2 NA TRBV7-8 16 NA CASSRRNTDKKDGYTF TGTGCCAGCAGCCGCCGCAATACAGACAAGAAAGATGGCTACACCTTC
TRBJ1-6 NA TRBV5-6 15 NA CASNVGGISSSPLHF TGTGCCAGCAACGTGGGGGGTATTTCCAGTTCACCCCTCCACTTT
TRBJ2-1 TRBD2 TRBV7-9 16 NA CASSLARTLAGNEQFF TGTGCCAGCAGCTTAGCGCGGACGCTAGCGGGAAATGAGCAGTTCTTC
TRBJ1-1 TRBD1 TRBV6-5 13 NA CASSLRQGSEAFF TGTGCCAGCAGTCTCAGACAGGGCTCTGAAGCTTTCTTT
TRBJ1-3 NA TRBV30 14 few CAWGGEYSGNTIYF TGTGCCTGGGGAGGGGAATACTCTGGAAACACCATATATTTT
TRBJ1-6 NA TRBV15 17 once CATSRGGRSSYNSPLHF TGTGCCACCAGCAGGGGGGGGAGGAGCTCCTATAATTCACCCCTCCACTTT
TRBJ1-5 NA TRBV7-2 15 NA CASSSVGSSNQPQHF TGTGCCAGCAGCTCCGTAGGGAGTAGCAATCAGCCCCAGCATTTT
TRBJ1-2 NA TRBV7-9 15 once CASSLGLAGNYGYTF TGTGCCAGCAGCTTAGGTCTCGCTGGCAACTATGGCTACACCTTC
TRBJ2-7 TRBD1 TRBV29-1 14 NA CSGRRRTGSYEQYF TGCAGCGGCCGGAGAAGGACAGGATCCTACGAGCAGTACTTC
TRBJ1-1 NA TRBV5-8 16 NA CASSSSRESIYTEAFF TGTGCCAGCAGCTCCTCCCGGGAGAGTATCTACACTGAAGCTTTCTTT
TRBJ2-7 TRBD2 TRBV2 14 NA CASSTYSGSGEQYF TGTGCCAGCAGTACTTATAGCGGGAGCGGCGAGCAGTACTTC
TRBJ2-7 TRBD1 TRBV6-4 15 NA CASMKGQGMTYEQYF TGTGCCAGCATGAAGGGACAGGGGATGACCTACGAGCAGTACTTC
TRBJ2-2 NA TRBV27 14 NA CASSLLAGIGELFF TGTGCCAGCAGTTTATTGGCGGGAATCGGGGAGCTGTTTTTT
TRBJ2-3 TRBD1 TRBV30 13 NA CAWGLTGADTQYF TGTGCCTGGGGACTTACAGGGGCAGATACGCAGTATTTT
TRBJ2-3 NA TRBV4-1 15 NA CASSQDPSYTDTQYF TGCGCCAGCAGCCAAGATCCCTCCTACACAGATACGCAGTATTTT
TRBJ1-5 NA TRBV19 13 NA CASSRRDYQPQHF TGTGCCAGTAGTAGGAGGGATTATCAGCCCCAGCATTTT